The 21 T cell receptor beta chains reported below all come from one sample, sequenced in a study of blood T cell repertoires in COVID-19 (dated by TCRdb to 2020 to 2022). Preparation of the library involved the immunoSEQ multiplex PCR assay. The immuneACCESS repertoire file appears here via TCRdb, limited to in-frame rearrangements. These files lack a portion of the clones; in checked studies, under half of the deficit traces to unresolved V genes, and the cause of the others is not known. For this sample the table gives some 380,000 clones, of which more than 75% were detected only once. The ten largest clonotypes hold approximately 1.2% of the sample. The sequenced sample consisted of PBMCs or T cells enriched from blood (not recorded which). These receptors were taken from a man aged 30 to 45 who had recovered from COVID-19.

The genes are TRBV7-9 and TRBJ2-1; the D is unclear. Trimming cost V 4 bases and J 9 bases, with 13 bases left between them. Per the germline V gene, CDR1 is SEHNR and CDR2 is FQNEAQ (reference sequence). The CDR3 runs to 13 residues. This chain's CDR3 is CASSSFVYGEQFF. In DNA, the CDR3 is TGTGCCAGCAGCTCCTTTGTATACGGTGAGCAGTTCTTC.

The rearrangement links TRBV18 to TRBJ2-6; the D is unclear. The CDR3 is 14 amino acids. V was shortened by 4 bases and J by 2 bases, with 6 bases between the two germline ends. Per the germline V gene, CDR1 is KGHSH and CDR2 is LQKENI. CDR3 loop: CASSRGTGANVLTF. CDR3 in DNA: TGTGCCAGCTCACGCGGAACTGGGGCCAACGTCCTGACTTTC.

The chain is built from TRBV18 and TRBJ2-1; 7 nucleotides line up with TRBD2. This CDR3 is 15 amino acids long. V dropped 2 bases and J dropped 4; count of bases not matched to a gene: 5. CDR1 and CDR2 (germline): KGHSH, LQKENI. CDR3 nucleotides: TGTGCCAGCTCACCAGCTAGCGGAGTTTACAATGAGCAGTTCTTC. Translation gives CASSPASGVYNEQFF.

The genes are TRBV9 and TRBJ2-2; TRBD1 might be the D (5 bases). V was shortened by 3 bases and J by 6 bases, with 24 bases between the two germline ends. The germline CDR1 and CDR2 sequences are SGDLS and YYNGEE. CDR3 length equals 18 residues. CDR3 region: CASSAPSGQGWFPGELFF. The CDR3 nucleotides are TGTGCCAGCAGCGCCCCGAGTGGGCAGGGTTGGTTTCCCGGGGAGCTGTTTTTT.

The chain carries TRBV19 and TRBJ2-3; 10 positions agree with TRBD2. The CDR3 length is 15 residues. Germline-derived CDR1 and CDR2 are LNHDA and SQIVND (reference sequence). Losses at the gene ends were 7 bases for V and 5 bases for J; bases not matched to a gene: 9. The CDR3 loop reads CASKASGGGIDTQYF. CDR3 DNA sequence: TGTGCCAGTAAAGCTAGCGGGGGAGGAATAGATACGCAGTATTTT.

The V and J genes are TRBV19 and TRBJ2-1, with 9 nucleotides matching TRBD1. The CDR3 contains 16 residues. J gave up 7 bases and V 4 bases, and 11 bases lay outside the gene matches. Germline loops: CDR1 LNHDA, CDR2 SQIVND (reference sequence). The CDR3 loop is CASSTLPGQGNNEQFF. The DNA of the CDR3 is TGTGCCAGTAGTACTCTCCCGGGACAGGGAAATAATGAGCAGTTCTTC.

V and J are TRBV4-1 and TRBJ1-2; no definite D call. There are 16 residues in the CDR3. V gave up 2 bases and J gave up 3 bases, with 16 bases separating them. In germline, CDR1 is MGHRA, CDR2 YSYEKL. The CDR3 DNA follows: TGCGCCAGCAGCCAAACCTTGGTACAGACCGACTATGGCTACACCTTC. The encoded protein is CASSQTLVQTDYGYTF.

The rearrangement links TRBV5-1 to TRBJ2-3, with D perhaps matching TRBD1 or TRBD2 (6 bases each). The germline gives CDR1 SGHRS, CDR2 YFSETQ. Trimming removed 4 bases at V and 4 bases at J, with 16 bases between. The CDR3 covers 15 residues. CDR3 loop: CASSLGQTGADTQYF. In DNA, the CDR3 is TGCGCCAGCAGCCTGGGACAAACGGGGGCAGATACGCAGTATTTT.

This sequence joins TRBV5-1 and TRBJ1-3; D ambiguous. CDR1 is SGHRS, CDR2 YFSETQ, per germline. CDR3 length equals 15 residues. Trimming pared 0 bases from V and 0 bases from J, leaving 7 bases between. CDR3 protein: CASSLAQSSGNTIYF. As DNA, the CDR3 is TGCGCCAGCAGCTTGGCCCAGTCCTCTGGAAACACCATATATTTT. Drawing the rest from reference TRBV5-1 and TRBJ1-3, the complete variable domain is KAGVTQTPRYLIKTRGQQVTLSCSPISGHRSVSWYQQTPGQGLQFLFEYFSETQRNKGNFPGRFSGRQFSNSRSEMNVSTLELGDSALYLCASSLAQSSGNTIYFGEGSWLTVV.

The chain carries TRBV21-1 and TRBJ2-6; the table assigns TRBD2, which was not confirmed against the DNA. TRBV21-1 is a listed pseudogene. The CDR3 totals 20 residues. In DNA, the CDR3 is TGTGCCAGCAGCTCCTGGGCTGGGGGGGGCTATTACTCTGGGGCCAACGTCCTGACTTTC. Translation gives CASSSWAGGGYYSGANVLTF.

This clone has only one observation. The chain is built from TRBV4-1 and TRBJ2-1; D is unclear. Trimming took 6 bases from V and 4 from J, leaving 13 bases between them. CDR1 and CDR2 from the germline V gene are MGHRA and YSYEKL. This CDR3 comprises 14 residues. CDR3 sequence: CASSQTGLYNEQFF. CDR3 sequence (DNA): TGCGCCAGCAGTCAGACGGGTCTTTACAATGAGCAGTTCTTC.

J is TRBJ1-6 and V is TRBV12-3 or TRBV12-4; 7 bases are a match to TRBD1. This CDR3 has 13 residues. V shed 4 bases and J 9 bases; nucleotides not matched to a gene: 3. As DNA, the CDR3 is TGTGCCAGCAGTTCACCAGGGGGTTCACCCCTCCACTTT. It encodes CASSSPGGSPLHF.

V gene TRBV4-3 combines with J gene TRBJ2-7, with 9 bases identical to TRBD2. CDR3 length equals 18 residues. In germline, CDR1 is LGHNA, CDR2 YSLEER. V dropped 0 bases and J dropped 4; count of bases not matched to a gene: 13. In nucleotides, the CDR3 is TGCGCCAGCAGCCAAGATATGGTCAGCGGGGGGTTTGTGTACGAGCAGTACTTC. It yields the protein CASSQDMVSGGFVYEQYF.

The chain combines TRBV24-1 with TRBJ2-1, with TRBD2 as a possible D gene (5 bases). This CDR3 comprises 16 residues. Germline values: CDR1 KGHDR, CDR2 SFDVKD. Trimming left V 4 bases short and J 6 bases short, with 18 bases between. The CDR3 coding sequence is TGTGCCACCAGTGACTCGACGGAGGCCCTCACCAATGAGCAGTTCTTC. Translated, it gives CATSDSTEALTNEQFF.

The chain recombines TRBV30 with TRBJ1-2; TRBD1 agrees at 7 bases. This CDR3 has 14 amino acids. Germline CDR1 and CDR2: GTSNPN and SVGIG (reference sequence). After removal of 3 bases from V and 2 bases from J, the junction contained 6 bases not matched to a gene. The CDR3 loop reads CAWRKDRRNYGYTF. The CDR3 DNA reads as TGTGCCTGGAGGAAGGACAGGCGGAACTATGGCTACACCTTC.

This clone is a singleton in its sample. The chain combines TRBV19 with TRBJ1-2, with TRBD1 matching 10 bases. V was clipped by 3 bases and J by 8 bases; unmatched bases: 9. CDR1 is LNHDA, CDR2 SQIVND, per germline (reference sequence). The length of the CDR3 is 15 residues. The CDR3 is CASSIGETGGGGYTF. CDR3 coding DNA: TGTGCCAGTAGTATCGGAGAGACAGGGGGCGGCGGCTACACCTTC.

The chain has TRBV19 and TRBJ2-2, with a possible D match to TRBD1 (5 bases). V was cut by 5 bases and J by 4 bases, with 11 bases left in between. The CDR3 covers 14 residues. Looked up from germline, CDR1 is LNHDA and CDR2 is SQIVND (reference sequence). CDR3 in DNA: TGTGCCAGTAGTCTTCGACAGACCACCGGGGAGCTGTTTTTT. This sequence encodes CASSLRQTTGELFF. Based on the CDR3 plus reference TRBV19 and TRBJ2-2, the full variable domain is DGGITQSPKYLFRKEGQNVTLSCEQNLNHDAMYWYRQDPGQGLRLIYYSQIVNDFQKGDIAEGYSVSREKKESFPLTVTSAQKNPTAFYLCASSLRQTTGELFFGEGSRLTVL.

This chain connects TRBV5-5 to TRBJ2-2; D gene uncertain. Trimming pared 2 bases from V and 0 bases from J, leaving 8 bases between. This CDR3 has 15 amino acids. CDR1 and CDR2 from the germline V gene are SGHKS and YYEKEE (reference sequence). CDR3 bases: TGTGCCAGCAGCTTCCCCTATTCGAACACCGGGGAGCTGTTTTTT. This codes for CASSFPYSNTGELFF. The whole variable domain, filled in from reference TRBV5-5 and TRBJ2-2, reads DAGVTQSPTHLIKTRGQQVTLRCSPISGHKSVSWYQQVLGQGPQFIFQYYEKEERGRGNFPDRFSARQFPNYSSELNVNALLLGDSALYLCASSFPYSNTGELFFGEGSRLTVL.

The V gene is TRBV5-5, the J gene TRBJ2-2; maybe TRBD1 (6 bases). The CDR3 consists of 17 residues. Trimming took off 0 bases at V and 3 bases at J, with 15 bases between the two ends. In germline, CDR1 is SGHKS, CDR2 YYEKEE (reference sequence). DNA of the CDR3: TGTGCCAGCAGCTTGGCTATATGGGACACTTACACCGGGGAGCTGTTTTTT. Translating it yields CASSLAIWDTYTGELFF. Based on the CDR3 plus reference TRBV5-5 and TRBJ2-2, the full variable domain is DAGVTQSPTHLIKTRGQQVTLRCSPISGHKSVSWYQQVLGQGPQFIFQYYEKEERGRGNFPDRFSARQFPNYSSELNVNALLLGDSALYLCASSLAIWDTYTGELFFGEGSRLTVL.

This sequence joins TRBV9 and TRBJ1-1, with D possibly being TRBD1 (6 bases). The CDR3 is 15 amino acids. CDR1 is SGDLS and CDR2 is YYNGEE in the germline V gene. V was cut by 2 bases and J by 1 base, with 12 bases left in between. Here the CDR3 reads CASSVGTTRNTEAFF. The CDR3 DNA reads TGTGCCAGCAGCGTGGGGACAACGAGGAACACTGAAGCTTTCTTT.

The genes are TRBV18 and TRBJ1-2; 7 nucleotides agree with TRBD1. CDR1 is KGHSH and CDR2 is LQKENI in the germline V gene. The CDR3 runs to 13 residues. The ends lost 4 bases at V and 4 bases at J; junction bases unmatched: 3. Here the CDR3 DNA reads TGTGCCAGCTCACAGGACAGGCTCTATGGCTACACCTTC. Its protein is CASSQDRLYGYTF.